One sample yielded the 16 T cell receptor beta chains listed below, sequenced in a study of radiotherapy plus CTLA-4 blockade in lung cancer. TCRdb keeps only in-frame clones here, not all; method: immunoSEQ multiplex PCR. The data show 65,000 to 95,000 clones, with 87% seen just once and roughly two fifths held by the top ten. Sequenced material: peripheral blood, taken from a patient treated with radiotherapy plus ipilimumab. The source of these receptors is a human donor with non-small cell lung cancer that progressed on radiotherapy plus ipilimumab.

This clone was picked up a small number of times. The rearrangement uses TRBV6-1 and TRBJ2-7, with 8 positions matching TRBD1. V lost 6 bases to trimming and J lost 3 bases; unmatched junction nucleotides: 7. The germline gives CDR1 MNHNS, CDR2 SASEGT. The CDR3 has 14 residues. The chain's CDR3 is CASRGDRWNYEQYF. The DNA of the CDR3 is TGTGCCAGCAGGGGGGACAGGTGGAACTACGAGCAGTACTTC.

This chain joins TRBV28 and TRBJ2-7, with 7 bases lining up with TRBD1. CDR1 and CDR2 from the germline V gene are MDHEN and SYDVKM. The V gene end was trimmed by 5 bases and the J gene end by 7 bases; junction bases not matched to a gene: 5. This CDR3 is built from 12 residues. The CDR3 coding sequence is TGTGCCAGCAGTAGATTGACAGGGGAGCAGTACGTC. This encodes CASSRLTGEQYV.

V is TRBV28 and J is TRBJ1-4, with a tentative D call TRBD1 (6 bases). V lost 6 bases to trimming and J lost 3 bases, with 11 bases between them. The CDR3 extends over 14 amino acids. The germline CDR1 and CDR2 sequences are MDHEN and SYDVKM. CDR3 in amino acids: CASRSDRANEKLFF. As DNA, the CDR3 is TGTGCCAGCAGATCGGACAGAGCTAATGAAAAACTGTTTTTT.

The chain combines TRBV4-2 with TRBJ1-3; TRBD1 agrees at 9 bases. V was clipped by 4 bases and J by 2 bases; unmatched bases: 9. The CDR3 is 17 residues long. Per the germline V gene, CDR1 is LGHNA and CDR2 is YNFKEQ. The chain's CDR3 is CASSPYPRDRAGNTIYF. CDR3 sequence (DNA): TGTGCCAGCAGCCCGTACCCCCGGGACAGGGCTGGAAACACCATATATTTT.

The chain couples TRBV7-9 to TRBJ1-1; 7 bases map to TRBD1. The CDR3 spans 14 residues. V lost 5 bases and J lost 0; bases outside the gene matches: 3. Per the germline V gene, CDR1 is SEHNR and CDR2 is FQNEAQ (reference sequence). The CDR3, as DNA: TGTGCCAGCAGCCCCGGACAGGTGAACACTGAAGCTTTCTTT. Translating gives CASSPGQVNTEAFF.

This rearrangement joins TRBV25-1 to TRBJ2-3; maybe TRBD1 (7 bases). V lost 4 bases to trimming and J lost 0 bases, with 14 bases between them. The CDR3 runs to 16 residues. Germline assignment: CDR1 MGHDK and CDR2 SYGVNS. The CDR3 protein is CASSVLSGGSTDTQYF. The CDR3 DNA reads TGTGCCAGCAGTGTACTCTCAGGGGGGAGCACAGATACGCAGTATTTT.

This clone was seen only a few times. V is TRBV7-5 and J is TRBJ2-1; the D call in the table, TRBD2, was not verified against the DNA. TRBV7-5 is deemed a pseudogene. The CDR3 sequence is 16 residues long. The CDR3: CARSIRAGVSGRGQFF. CDR3 nucleotides: TGTGCCAGAAGCATTAGAGCCGGAGTTAGCGGGAGGGGGCAGTTCTTC.

The chain carries TRBV5-1 and TRBJ2-7, with 11 bases identical to TRBD2. V shed 2 bases, J shed 2 bases, and the junction held 0 bases outside the gene matches. CDR3 length equals 14 residues. Germline values: CDR1 SGHRS, CDR2 YFSETQ. CDR3 sequence (DNA): TGCGCCAGCAGCTTTAGCGGGAGGGCCTACGAGCAGTACTTC. Its translation is CASSFSGRAYEQYF.

This clone was observed a handful of times. The chain recombines TRBV4-1 with TRBJ2-2; the D is unclear. CDR1 and CDR2 (germline): MGHRA, YSYEKL. The CDR3 loop spans 13 amino acids. V was trimmed by 1 base and J by 5 bases, leaving 5 bases between them. The CDR3 loop is CASSQAGTGELFF. The CDR3 DNA reads as TGCGCCAGCAGCCAAGCAGGAACCGGGGAGCTGTTTTTT.

This CDR3 reads CSVLKLEHKNYEQYF. In DNA, the CDR3 is TGCAGCGTCCTGAAATTAGAGCACAAAAACTACGAGCAGTACTTC. The V gene is TRBV29-1, the J gene TRBJ2-7; D remains ambiguous. CDR1 and CDR2 (germline): SQVTM, ANQGSEA. Trimming cost V 6 bases and J 3 bases, with 21 bases left between them. This CDR3 spans 15 amino acids.

This chain links TRBV4-1 with TRBJ1-4; TRBD1 agrees at 7 bases. J lost 0 bases, V lost 5 bases, and 6 bases had no gene match. In germline, CDR1 is MGHRA, CDR2 YSYEKL. The CDR3 has 16 amino acids. The CDR3 reads CASSNTGVPTNEKLFF. In DNA form, the CDR3 reads TGCGCCAGCAGCAACACAGGGGTCCCAACTAATGAAAAACTGTTTTTT.

This clone occurred once. The gene calls are TRBV6-5 and TRBJ2-1, with TRBD1 matching 11 bases. The CDR3 extends over 14 amino acids. Trimming cost V 6 bases and J 9 bases; bases outside gene matches: 7. Germline loops: CDR1 MNHEY, CDR2 SVGAGI. The CDR3 is CASSGTGGFGEQFF. In DNA form, the CDR3 reads TGTGCCAGCAGCGGGACAGGGGGGTTCGGTGAGCAGTTCTTC.

This clone was detected only a few times. The V call is TRBV4-2, the J call TRBJ2-7; no firm D call. Per germline, CDR1 LGHNA and CDR2 YNFKEQ. The CDR3 extends over 14 amino acids. Trimming removed 0 bases at V and 3 bases at J, with 9 bases between. Written as DNA, the CDR3 is TGTGCCAGCAGCCAAGAGTACGGATACTACGAGCAGTACTTC. Residues: CASSQEYGYYEQYF.

The chain recombines TRBV28 with TRBJ1-3, with D tentatively TRBD1 (5 bases). Germline CDR1 and CDR2: MDHEN and SYDVKM. There are 15 residues in the CDR3. Trimming removed 10 bases at V and 5 bases at J, with 21 bases between. The CDR3 bases are TGTGCCACCATCCTCCCGGGACGGGGGAGAAACACCATATATTTT. Translation: CATILPGRGRNTIYF.

V gene TRBV5-4 combines with J gene TRBJ2-2; weak D call: TRBD2 (6 bases). The ends were cut back, 5 bases at V and 2 bases at J, with 13 bases in the middle. This CDR3 is built from 15 residues. Germline lookup yields CDR1 SGHNT and CDR2 YYREEE (reference sequence). The CDR3 spells CASRSGGTNTGELFF. The CDR3 region has the DNA TGTGCCAGCAGATCCGGCGGGACCAACACCGGGGAGCTGTTTTTT.

The gene calls are TRBV15 and TRBJ2-5, with 13 nucleotides matching TRBD2. Germline values: CDR1 LNHNV, CDR2 YYDKDF (reference sequence). The trim removed 0 bases at V and 4 bases at J, leaving 11 bases unmatched. The CDR3 is 19 amino acids. The CDR3 reads CATSRESLGLAGDIETQYF. The CDR3 coding sequence is TGTGCCACCAGCAGAGAGAGTTTAGGACTAGCGGGAGACATAGAGACCCAGTACTTC.